This T cell receptor beta chain was sequenced during a study of T cell responses to AZD1222 COVID-19 vaccine. Study-level points and caveats: The donor cohort was predominantly white British with a female majority, and clonal diversity may have been underestimated. Among those given AZD1222, only 6 or 7 were seropositive at baseline.

This CDR3 has 14 amino acids. Germline V gives CDR1 SEHNR, CDR2 FQNEAQ (reference sequence). V lost 1 base and J 6 bases, leaving 10 bases between the germline ends. Of note for this clone: As yet, its antigen is unknown.

TCRdb's copy holds only in-frame clones and misses some; the assay was immunoSEQ multiplex PCR. The data contain some 70,000 clones, 80% of them singletons. Sequencing used peripheral blood, obtained 28 days after the second AZD1222 dose. This sequence originates from an adult who received the AZD1222 COVID-19 vaccine. J is TRBJ1-5 and V is TRBV7-9, with D possibly TRBD1 on 5 matching bases. The CDR3 DNA sequence: TGTGCCAGCAGCTTAGGTGGTACAGGTCAGCCCCAGCATTTT. The encoded protein is CASSLGGTGQPQHF.